This T cell receptor (beta chain) was captured by sequencing in a study of T cells in Graves' hyperthyroidism and ophthalmopathy. PBMCs were obtained from under 13 ml fresh peripheral blood. This clonotype was counted at least ten times. As yet, its antigen is unknown. The CDR3 sequence is 15 residues long. The J segment lost 2 bases and the V segment lost 0 bases, leaving 4 bases of the junction unmatched. Per germline, CDR1 SGHRS and CDR2 YFSETQ. Amplified regions were TCR beta CDR3 sequences from RNA transcripts. First-round RT-PCR targeting the TCR CDR3 was performed with the HTBI primer set. TCRdb re-called the multiplex PCR reads through MiXCR, storing one row per CDR3 protein. The repertoire holds roughly 150,000 distinct CDR3 sequences, with less than 10% as singletons. Study-wide results and limits: With a median lead of approximately 6.4 months before onset, the model predicted ophthalmopathy. Ophthalmopathy cases were set apart from stable hyperthyroidism by a 13 V-J model.

This chain uses TRBV5-1 with TRBJ2-7; 8 bases agree with TRBD2. The receptor was derived from a woman aged 18-29 years with Graves' hyperthyroidism that later progressed to Graves' ophthalmopathy. Specimen: blood. The CDR3: CASSLVRGGTYEQYF. In nucleotides, the CDR3 is TGCGCCAGCAGCTTGGTTCGGGGGGGTACCTACGAGCAGTACTTC.